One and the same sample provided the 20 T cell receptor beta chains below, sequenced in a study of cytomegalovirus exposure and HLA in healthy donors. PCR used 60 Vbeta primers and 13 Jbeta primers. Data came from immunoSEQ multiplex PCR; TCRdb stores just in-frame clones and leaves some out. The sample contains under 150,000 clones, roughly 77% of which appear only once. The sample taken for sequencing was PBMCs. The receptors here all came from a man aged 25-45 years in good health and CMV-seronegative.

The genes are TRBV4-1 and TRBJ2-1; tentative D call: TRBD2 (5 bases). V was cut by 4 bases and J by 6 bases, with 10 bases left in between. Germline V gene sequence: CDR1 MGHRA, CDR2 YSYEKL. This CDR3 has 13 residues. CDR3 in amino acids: CASSRVGSNEQFF. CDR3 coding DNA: TGCGCCAGCAGCCGGGTAGGGAGCAATGAGCAGTTCTTC.

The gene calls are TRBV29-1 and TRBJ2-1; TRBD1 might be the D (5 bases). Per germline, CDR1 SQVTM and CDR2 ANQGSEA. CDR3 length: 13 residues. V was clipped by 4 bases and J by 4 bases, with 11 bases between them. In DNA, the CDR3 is TGCAGCGTTGGCCAGGGATTTTACAATGAGCAGTTCTTC. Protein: CSVGQGFYNEQFF.

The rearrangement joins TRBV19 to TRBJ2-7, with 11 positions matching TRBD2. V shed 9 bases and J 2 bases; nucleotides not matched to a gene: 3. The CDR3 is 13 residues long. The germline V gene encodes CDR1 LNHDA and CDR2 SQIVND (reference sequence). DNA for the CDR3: TGTGCCAGCACTAGCGGGAGCGCCTACGAGCAGTACTTC. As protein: CASTSGSAYEQYF. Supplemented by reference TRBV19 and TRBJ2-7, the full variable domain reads DGGITQSPKYLFRKEGQNVTLSCEQNLNHDAMYWYRQDPGQGLRLIYYSQIVNDFQKGDIAEGYSVSREKKESFPLTVTSAQKNPTAFYLCASTSGSAYEQYFGPGTRLTVT.

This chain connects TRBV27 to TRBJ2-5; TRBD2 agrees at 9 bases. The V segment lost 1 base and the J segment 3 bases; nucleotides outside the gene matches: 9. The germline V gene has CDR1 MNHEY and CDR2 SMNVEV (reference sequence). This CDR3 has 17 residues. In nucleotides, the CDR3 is TGTGCCAGCAGTTTATTCCCCCCTAGCGGGGTCAAAGAGACCCAGTACTTC. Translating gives CASSLFPPSGVKETQYF.

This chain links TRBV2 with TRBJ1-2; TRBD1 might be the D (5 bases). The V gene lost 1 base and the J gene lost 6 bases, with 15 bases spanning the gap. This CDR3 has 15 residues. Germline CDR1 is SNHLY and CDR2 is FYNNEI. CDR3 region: CASSEVGASKDGYTF. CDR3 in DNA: TGTGCCAGCAGTGAAGTAGGGGCCAGTAAGGATGGCTACACCTTC.

The CDR3 DNA reads TGTGCCAGCAGGAGGGACAGGGGAAACGAGCAGTACTTC. Its translation is CASRRDRGNEQYF. This chain connects TRBV27 to TRBJ2-7; 10 nucleotides match TRBD1. V lost 6 bases, J lost 5 bases, and 4 bases stayed unmatched. CDR1 and CDR2 (germline): MNHEY, SMNVEV (reference sequence). CDR3 length: 13 amino acids.

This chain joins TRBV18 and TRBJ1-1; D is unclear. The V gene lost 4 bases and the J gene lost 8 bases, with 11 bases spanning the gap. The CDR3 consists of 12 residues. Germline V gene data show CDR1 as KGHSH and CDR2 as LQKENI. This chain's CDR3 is CASSQQLGEAFF. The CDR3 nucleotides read TGTGCCAGCTCACAGCAACTCGGGGAAGCTTTCTTT.

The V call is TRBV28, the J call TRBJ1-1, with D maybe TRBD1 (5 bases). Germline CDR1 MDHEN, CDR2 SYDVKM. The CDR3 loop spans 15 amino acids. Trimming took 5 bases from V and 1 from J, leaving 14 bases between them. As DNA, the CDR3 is TGTGCCAGCAGTAATGGGGGGACCGCGAACACTGAAGCTTTCTTT. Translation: CASSNGGTANTEAFF.

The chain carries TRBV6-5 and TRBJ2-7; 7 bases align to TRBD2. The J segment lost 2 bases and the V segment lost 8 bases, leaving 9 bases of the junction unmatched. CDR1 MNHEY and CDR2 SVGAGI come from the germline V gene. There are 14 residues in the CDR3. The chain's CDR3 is CASASRGETYEQYF. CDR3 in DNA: TGTGCCAGCGCTTCCCGGGGGGAAACCTACGAGCAGTACTTC.

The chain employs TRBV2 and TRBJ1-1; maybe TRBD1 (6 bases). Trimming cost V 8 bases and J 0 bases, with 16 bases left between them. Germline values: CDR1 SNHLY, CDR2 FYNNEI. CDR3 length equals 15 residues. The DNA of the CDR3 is TGTGCCAGCGAACAGGGTCGGGCCCTGAACACTGAAGCTTTCTTT. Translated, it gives CASEQGRALNTEAFF.

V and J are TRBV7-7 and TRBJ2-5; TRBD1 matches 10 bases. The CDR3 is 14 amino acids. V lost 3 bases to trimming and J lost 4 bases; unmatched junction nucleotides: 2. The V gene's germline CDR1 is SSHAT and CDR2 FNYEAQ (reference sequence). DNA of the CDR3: TGTGCCAGCAGCTTTGGGGACAGGGGAGAGACCCAGTACTTC. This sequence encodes CASSFGDRGETQYF.

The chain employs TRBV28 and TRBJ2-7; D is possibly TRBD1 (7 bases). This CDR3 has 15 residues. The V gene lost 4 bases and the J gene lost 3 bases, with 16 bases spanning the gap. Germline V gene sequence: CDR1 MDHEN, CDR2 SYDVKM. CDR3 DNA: TGTGCCAGCAGTTCCCGGAGGGGGCTACGCTACGAGCAGTACTTC. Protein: CASSSRRGLRYEQYF.

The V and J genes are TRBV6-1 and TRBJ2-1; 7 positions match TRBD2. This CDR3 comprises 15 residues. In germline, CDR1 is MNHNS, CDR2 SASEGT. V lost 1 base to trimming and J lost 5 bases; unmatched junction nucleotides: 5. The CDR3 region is CASSEGGEGHNEQFF. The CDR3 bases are TGTGCCAGCAGTGAAGGGGGGGAGGGCCACAATGAGCAGTTCTTC.

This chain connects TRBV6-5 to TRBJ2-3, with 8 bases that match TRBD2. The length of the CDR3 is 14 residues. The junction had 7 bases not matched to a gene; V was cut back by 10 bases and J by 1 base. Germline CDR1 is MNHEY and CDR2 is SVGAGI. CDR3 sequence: CATNSGARTDTQYF. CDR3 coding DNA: TGTGCCACCAATAGCGGGGCCCGCACAGATACGCAGTATTTT.

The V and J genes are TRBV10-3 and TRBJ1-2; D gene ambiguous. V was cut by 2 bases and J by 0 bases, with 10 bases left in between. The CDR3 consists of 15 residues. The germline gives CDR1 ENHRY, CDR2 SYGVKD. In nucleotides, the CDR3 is TGTGCCATCAGTGAGGGCCTCTCAACTAACTATGGCTACACCTTC. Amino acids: CAISEGLSTNYGYTF.

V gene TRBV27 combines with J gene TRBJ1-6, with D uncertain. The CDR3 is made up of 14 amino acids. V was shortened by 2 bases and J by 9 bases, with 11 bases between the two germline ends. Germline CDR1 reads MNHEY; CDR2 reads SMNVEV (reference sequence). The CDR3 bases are TGTGCCAGCAGTTTACGGAGCGAGGGTTCACCCCTCCACTTT. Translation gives CASSLRSEGSPLHF.

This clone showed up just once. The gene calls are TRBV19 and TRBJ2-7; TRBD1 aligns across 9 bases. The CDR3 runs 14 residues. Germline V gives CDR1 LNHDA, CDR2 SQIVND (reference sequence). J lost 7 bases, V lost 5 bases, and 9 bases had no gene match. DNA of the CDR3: TGTGCCAGTAGTCCGGGACAGGGCGGCTGGGAGCAGTACTTC. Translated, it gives CASSPGQGGWEQYF.

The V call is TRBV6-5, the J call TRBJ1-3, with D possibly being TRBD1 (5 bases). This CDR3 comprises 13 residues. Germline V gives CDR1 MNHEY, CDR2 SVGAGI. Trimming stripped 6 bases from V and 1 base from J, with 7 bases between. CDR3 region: CASSQGSGNTIYF. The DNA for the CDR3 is TGTGCCAGCAGCCAGGGATCTGGAAACACCATATATTTT.

The CDR3 spells CASSSHYERPYEQYF. As DNA, the CDR3 is TGTGCCAGCAGCTCCCATTACGAGCGACCCTACGAGCAGTACTTC. V usage is TRBV7-9 and J usage is TRBJ2-7, with D unclear. The germline CDR1 and CDR2 sequences are SEHNR and FQNEAQ (reference sequence). The CDR3 has 15 amino acids. With 4 bases removed from V and 2 bases from J, the gap between germline ends came to 15 bases.

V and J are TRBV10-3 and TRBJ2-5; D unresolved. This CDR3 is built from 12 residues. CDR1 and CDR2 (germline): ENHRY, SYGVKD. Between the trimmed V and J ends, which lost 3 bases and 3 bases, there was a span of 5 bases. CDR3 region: CAISDSKETQYF. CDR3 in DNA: TGTGCCATCAGTGATTCAAAAGAGACCCAGTACTTC.